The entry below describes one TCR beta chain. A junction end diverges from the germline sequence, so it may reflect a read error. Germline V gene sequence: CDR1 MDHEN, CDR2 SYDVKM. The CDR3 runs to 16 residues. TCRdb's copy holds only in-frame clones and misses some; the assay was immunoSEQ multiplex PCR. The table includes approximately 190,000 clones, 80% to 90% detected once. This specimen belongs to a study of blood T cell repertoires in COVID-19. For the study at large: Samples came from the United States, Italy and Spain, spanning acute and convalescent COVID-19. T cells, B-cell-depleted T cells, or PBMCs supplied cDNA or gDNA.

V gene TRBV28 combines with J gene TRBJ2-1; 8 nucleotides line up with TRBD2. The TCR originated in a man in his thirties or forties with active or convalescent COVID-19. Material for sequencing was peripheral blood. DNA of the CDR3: TGTGCCAGCAGGACCGACTCGGGGGGGGTTTACAATGGGCAGTTCTTC. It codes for CASRTDSGGVYNGQFF.